These 20 T cell receptor beta chains were all obtained from the same sample, sequenced in a study of lymphopenia after photon versus proton radiotherapy. This table comes from immunoSEQ multiplex PCR, and its TCRdb copy is limited to in-frame clones, with some not included. The sample carries 35,000 to 45,000 clones, roughly 84% recorded once. Sample: peripheral blood, taken from a patient treated with photon-based radiotherapy. These receptors were collected from a man aged 50 to 59 with gastric cancer.

This chain connects TRBV5-5 to TRBJ2-6; TRBD1 is a possible D gene (5 bases). Germline CDR1 SGHKS, CDR2 YYEKEE (reference sequence). The V end lost 2 bases, the J end lost 0 bases, and 12 bases lay between the germline ends. The CDR3 is 17 residues long. The DNA of the CDR3 is TGTGCCAGCAGCTTAACAGGTACCAGCTCTGGGGCCAACGTCCTGACTTTC. Translating it yields CASSLTGTSSGANVLTF.

The chain joins TRBV18 to TRBJ2-4, with D perhaps TRBD1 (7 bases). Deletions cut 3 bases from V and 8 bases from J, with 11 bases between. The CDR3 sequence is 13 residues long. The germline V gene has CDR1 KGHSH and CDR2 LQKENI. The CDR3 region has the DNA TGTGCCAGCTCACCCGACAGGGAGGACATTCAGTACTTC. This encodes CASSPDREDIQYF.

V is TRBV4-1 and J is TRBJ2-1, with 8 bases fitting TRBD2. Germline V gene data show CDR1 as MGHRA and CDR2 as YSYEKL. The CDR3 runs 16 residues. After removal of 1 base from V and 8 bases from J, the junction contained 10 bases not matched to a gene. The CDR3 DNA is TGCGCCAGCAGCCAAGCGCCCTCGGGAGGGCCTTATGAGCAGTTCTTC. It translates to CASSQAPSGGPYEQFF.

This clone was found a few times. This chain joins TRBV19 and TRBJ2-7; 10 positions match TRBD1. The trim removed 6 bases at V and 6 bases at J, leaving 11 bases unmatched. This CDR3 comprises 15 residues. The V gene's germline CDR1 is LNHDA and CDR2 SQIVND (reference sequence). The CDR3 coding sequence is TGTGCCAGTAGGGAGCAGGGACAGGGGATCGGCGAGCAGTACTTC. This translates into CASREQGQGIGEQYF.

This chain uses TRBV5-4 with TRBJ2-1, with D maybe TRBD2 (6 bases). CDR3 size: 12 residues. Germline CDR1 is SGHNT and CDR2 is YYREEE (reference sequence). Trimming took off 3 bases at V and 7 bases at J, with 8 bases between the two ends. The CDR3 is CASSSGGNEQFF. CDR3 coding DNA: TGTGCCAGCAGCTCCGGGGGAAATGAGCAGTTCTTC.

The chain is built from TRBV7-6 and TRBJ2-2; TRBD1 aligns across 7 bases. CDR3 size: 16 residues. Germline V lookup: CDR1 SGHVS, CDR2 FNYEAQ. V lost 5 bases to trimming and J lost 4 bases; unmatched junction nucleotides: 10. CDR3 sequence (DNA): TGTGCCAGCAGCAAGCAACAGGGGTCGGCCACCGGGGAGCTGTTTTTT. Protein sequence: CASSKQQGSATGELFF.

This clone was observed a handful of times. The genes are TRBV6-5 and TRBJ1-5, with 7 bases fitting TRBD1. Germline lookup yields CDR1 MNHEY and CDR2 SVGAGI. This CDR3 contains 14 residues. J was trimmed by 4 bases and V by 6 bases; bases with no gene match: 6. CDR3 amino acids: CASRTGMGNQPQHF. CDR3 coding DNA: TGTGCCAGCAGGACAGGGATGGGAAATCAGCCCCAGCATTTT.

V gene TRBV25-1 combines with J gene TRBJ1-3, with D unresolved. V gave up 0 bases and J gave up 0 bases, with 9 bases separating them. Germline CDR1 MGHDK, CDR2 SYGVNS. The CDR3 spans 16 residues. The CDR3 region is CASSEYGLLSGNTIYF. CDR3 bases: TGTGCCAGCAGTGAATATGGACTGCTCTCTGGAAACACCATATATTTT.

The chain uses TRBV6-5 and TRBJ1-5; D remains ambiguous. Germline V lookup: CDR1 MNHEY, CDR2 SVGAGI. This CDR3 comprises 15 residues. V lost 2 bases and J lost 9, with 17 bases in between. In DNA, the CDR3 is TGTGCCAGCAGTTACGCGGATAGGTCCTTCAGGCCCCAGCATTTT. As protein: CASSYADRSFRPQHF.

CDR3 loop: CASSWTRTGSLYSNQPQHF. CDR3 DNA: TGTGCCAGCAGCTGGACCCGGACAGGGTCCCTCTATAGCAATCAGCCCCAGCATTTT. This chain uses TRBV11-2 with TRBJ1-5, with 8 bases aligning to TRBD1. There are 19 residues in the CDR3. V was clipped by 4 bases and J by 0 bases; unmatched bases: 14. Germline CDR1 is SGHAT and CDR2 is FQNNGV.

V usage is TRBV18 and J usage is TRBJ2-5; tentative D call: TRBD1 (5 bases). The CDR3 runs 13 residues. Germline V CDR1 and CDR2: KGHSH, LQKENI. V lost 4 bases, J lost 0 bases, and 6 bases lay in between. The CDR3 region is CASSQGYQETQYF. The CDR3 bases are TGTGCCAGCTCACAGGGGTACCAAGAGACCCAGTACTTC.

The CDR3 protein is CASRGPEGWLDTQYF. DNA of the CDR3: TGTGCCAGCAGAGGACCGGAGGGATGGTTAGATACGCAGTATTTT. The gene calls are TRBV6-7 and TRBJ2-3, with D possibly TRBD2 on 6 matching bases. TRBV6-7 is noted as an ORF with a role that remains uncertain. The CDR3 runs 15 residues. Trimming shortened V by 6 bases and J by 5 bases, and 18 bases separated the two germline ends.

This clone showed up just once. V is TRBV28 and J is TRBJ1-3; D is undetermined. Germline CDR1 MDHEN, CDR2 SYDVKM. V was trimmed by 8 bases and J by 0 bases, leaving 5 bases between them. This CDR3 has 12 residues. CDR3 protein: CASVNSGNTIYF. The CDR3 DNA sequence: TGTGCCAGCGTCAACTCTGGAAACACCATATATTTT.

V and J are TRBV19 and TRBJ2-1; D possibly uses TRBD1 or TRBD2 (5 bases each). CDR1 is LNHDA, CDR2 SQIVND, per germline (reference sequence). The CDR3 has 16 amino acids. Between the trimmed V and J ends, which lost 3 bases and 0 bases, there was a span of 12 bases. As DNA, the CDR3 is TGTGCCAGTAGTATTATGTCAGGGAGCTCCTACAATGAGCAGTTCTTC. Its protein is CASSIMSGSSYNEQFF.

The V call is TRBV5-1, the J call TRBJ1-1, with D unclear. Germline CDR1 is SGHRS and CDR2 is YFSETQ. V was trimmed by 4 bases and J by 2 bases, leaving 18 bases between them. The CDR3 extends over 16 amino acids. DNA of the CDR3: TGCGCCAGCAGCCAAAGACCCGCGGGGTCTAACACTGAAGCTTTCTTT. Translation: CASSQRPAGSNTEAFF.

The rearrangement uses TRBV19 and TRBJ1-1, with D possibly matching TRBD1 (6 bases). Germline CDR1 reads LNHDA; CDR2 reads SQIVND (reference sequence). The CDR3 is 14 amino acids. The germline V and J ends were trimmed by 3 bases and 5 bases, with 13 bases remaining between them. For the CDR3, the DNA is TGTGCCAGTAGTATCGCTACAGGGATAACTGAAGCTTTCTTT. Translation gives CASSIATGITEAFF.

This clone was detected only once. This sequence joins TRBV28 and TRBJ1-3; 7 bases are shared with TRBD1. CDR1 MDHEN and CDR2 SYDVKM come from the germline V gene. The CDR3 runs 16 residues. V shed 5 bases and J 4 bases; nucleotides not matched to a gene: 11. This CDR3 reads CASSRPGQLRGNTIYF. In DNA form, the CDR3 reads TGTGCCAGCAGTCGACCGGGACAGCTAAGGGGAAACACCATATATTTT.

This chain links TRBV5-4 with TRBJ2-3; D is undetermined. The CDR3 is 13 residues long. Trimming took 4 bases from V and 0 from J, leaving 6 bases between them. Germline V CDR1 and CDR2: SGHNT, YYREEE (reference sequence). The CDR3: CASSTDSTDTQYF. Written as DNA, the CDR3 is TGTGCCAGCAGCACCGACAGCACAGATACGCAGTATTTT.

The genes are TRBV7-2 and TRBJ1-1; D perhaps matches TRBD1 (5 bases). V was shortened by 5 bases and J by 5 bases, with 24 bases between the two germline ends. CDR1 is SGHTA, CDR2 FQGNSA, per germline. This CDR3 spans 17 amino acids. CDR3 region: CASSPGPGGGLGTEAFF. CDR3 DNA: TGTGCCAGCAGCCCGGGCCCCGGGGGAGGACTCGGAACTGAAGCTTTCTTT.

The chain employs TRBV25-1 and TRBJ1-2; tentative D call: TRBD1 (6 bases). The CDR3 has 18 residues. In germline, CDR1 is MGHDK, CDR2 SYGVNS. Trimming stripped 1 base from V and 0 bases from J, with 18 bases between. The CDR3: CASSESRGTGPSNYGYTF. In nucleotides, the CDR3 is TGTGCCAGCAGTGAATCAAGGGGCACAGGGCCTTCTAACTATGGCTACACCTTC.